The 8 T cell receptor beta chains presented below share a single source sample, sequenced in a study of blood T cell repertoires in COVID-19. Repertoires were generated with immunoSEQ multiplex PCR, while TCRdb's copy carries only in-frame clones and drops some. Altogether 65,000 or so clones are present, 90% being singletons, with the ten largest covering roughly 1.3%. The sample taken for sequencing was peripheral blood. The receptors come from a man in his sixties with acute or convalescent COVID-19.

In this sample, this clone turned up a few times. The chain's CDR3 is CATSSAQGQRSNQPQHF. DNA for the CDR3: TGTGCCACCAGCAGCGCCCAAGGACAGCGGAGCAATCAGCCCCAGCATTTT. This chain links TRBV15 with TRBJ1-5, with D possibly being TRBD1 (6 bases). CDR1 is LNHNV and CDR2 is YYDKDF in the germline V gene (reference sequence). The V and J ends lost 3 bases and 1 base respectively, with 16 bases between them. The CDR3 totals 17 residues.

This clone was detected only a few times. J is TRBJ1-2 and V is TRBV11-2; weak D call: TRBD1 (6 bases). Germline CDR1 and CDR2: SGHAT and FQNNGV. The CDR3 is 14 residues long. The V end lost 2 bases, the J end lost 2 bases, and 9 bases lay between the germline ends. The CDR3 protein is CASSLSQGNYGYTF. In DNA, the CDR3 is TGTGCCAGCAGCTTATCGCAGGGGAACTATGGCTACACCTTC.

The rearrangement links TRBV6-6 to TRBJ2-7; 7 nucleotides agree with TRBD1. J gave up 7 bases and V 6 bases, and 15 bases lay outside the gene matches. The CDR3 covers 15 residues. The germline V gene encodes CDR1 MNHNY and CDR2 SVGAGI (reference sequence). CDR3 in DNA: TGTGCCAGCAGCCCAGGGATGAGGGGGACAGAAGAGCAGTACTTC. This sequence encodes CASSPGMRGTEEQYF.

The rearrangement uses TRBV19 and TRBJ1-2; D gene uncertain. Per the germline V gene, CDR1 is LNHDA and CDR2 is SQIVND (reference sequence). Trimming left V 2 bases short and J 0 bases short, with 10 bases between. This CDR3 is 15 amino acids long. The chain's CDR3 is CASSIPHSANYGYTF. CDR3 nucleotides: TGTGCCAGTAGTATACCCCATAGTGCTAACTATGGCTACACCTTC.

The chain recombines TRBV19 with TRBJ1-6, with D possibly TRBD1 on 5 matching bases. This CDR3 contains 13 residues. The germline V gene encodes CDR1 LNHDA and CDR2 SQIVND (reference sequence). The V end was cut by 10 bases, the J end by 8 bases, with 15 bases between. The CDR3, as DNA: TGTGCCACTTCCCGGGGGACGGATTCACCCCTCCACTTT. It encodes CATSRGTDSPLHF.

The V gene is TRBV30, the J gene TRBJ1-4; D uncertain. Germline V gives CDR1 GTSNPN, CDR2 SVGIG (reference sequence). The V gene lost 0 bases and the J gene lost 0 bases, with 11 bases spanning the gap. The CDR3 covers 16 residues. The CDR3 loop is CAWSVSPGTTNEKLFF. CDR3 in DNA: TGTGCCTGGAGTGTTTCCCCCGGGACAACTAATGAAAAACTGTTTTTT.

This clone has a handful of counts. The chain combines TRBV12-5 with TRBJ2-1; no definite D call. The CDR3 is 15 amino acids. From germline, CDR1 is LGHNT and CDR2 FRNRAP. The V end lost 6 bases, the J end lost 8 bases, and 20 bases lay between the germline ends. The CDR3 sequence: CASGYGNTAQDEQFF. The DNA for the CDR3 is TGTGCTAGTGGCTACGGTAACACCGCCCAGGATGAGCAGTTCTTC. The full variable domain, with the rest looked up from reference TRBV12-5 and TRBJ2-1, is DARVTQTPRHKVTEMGQEVTMRCQPILGHNTVFWYRQTMMQGLELLAYFRNRAPLDDSGMPKDRFSAEMPDATLATLKIQPSEPRDSAVYFCASGYGNTAQDEQFFGPGTRLTVL.

The V and J genes are TRBV27 and TRBJ2-1; tentative D call: TRBD2 (6 bases). The germline V gene encodes CDR1 MNHEY and CDR2 SMNVEV (reference sequence). There are 19 residues in the CDR3. V gave up 4 bases and J gave up 4 bases, with 26 bases separating them. CDR3 sequence reads: CASSYLKGGPTREYNEQFF. The CDR3 nucleotides are TGTGCCAGCAGTTATCTTAAGGGAGGCCCAACACGGGAGTACAATGAGCAGTTCTTC.